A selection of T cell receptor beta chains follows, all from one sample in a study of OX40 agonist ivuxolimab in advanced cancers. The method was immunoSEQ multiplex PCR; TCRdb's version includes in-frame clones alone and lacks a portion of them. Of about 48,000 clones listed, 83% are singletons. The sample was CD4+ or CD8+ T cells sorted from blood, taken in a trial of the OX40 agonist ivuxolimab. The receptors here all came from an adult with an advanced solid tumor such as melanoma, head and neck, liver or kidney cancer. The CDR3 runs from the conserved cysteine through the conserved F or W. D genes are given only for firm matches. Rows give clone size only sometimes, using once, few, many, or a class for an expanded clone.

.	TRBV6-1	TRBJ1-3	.	CASRIDHELRNTIYF	TGTGCCAGCAGAATTGACCACGAACTTAGAAACACCATATATTTT
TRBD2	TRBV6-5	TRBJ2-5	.	CASRGAGFQETQYF	TGTGCCAGCAGGGGAGCGGGGTTCCAAGAGACCCAGTACTTC
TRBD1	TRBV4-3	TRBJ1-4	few	CASSLGQGNEKLFF	TGCGCCAGCAGCCTGGGACAGGGAAATGAAAAACTGTTTTTT
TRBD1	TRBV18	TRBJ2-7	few	CASSDRGYEQYF	TGTGCCAGCTCCGACAGGGGCTACGAGCAGTACTTC
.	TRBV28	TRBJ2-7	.	CASSLDVSRSEQYF	TGTGCCAGCAGTTTAGACGTATCAAGGAGCGAGCAGTACTTC
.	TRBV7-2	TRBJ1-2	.	CASSLGQYYGYTF	TGTGCCAGCAGCTTAGGGCAGTACTATGGCTACACCTTC
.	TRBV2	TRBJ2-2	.	CASSETLLNTGELFF	TGTGCCAGCAGTGAAACGTTACTGAACACCGGGGAGCTGTTTTTT
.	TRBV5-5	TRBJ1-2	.	CASSLLLLGGGYTF	TGTGCCAGCAGCTTGCTGCTTTTAGGGGGTGGCTACACCTTC
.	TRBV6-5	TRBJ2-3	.	CASTEDKSTDTQYF	TGTGCCAGCACCGAGGACAAGAGCACAGATACGCAGTATTTT
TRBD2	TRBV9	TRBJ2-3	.	CASSPRLAPASTDTQYF	TGTGCCAGCAGCCCCAGACTAGCCCCTGCTAGCACAGATACGCAGTATTTT
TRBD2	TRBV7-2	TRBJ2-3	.	CASSQAEGRGGLPTDTQYF	TGTGCCAGCAGCCAAGCTGAGGGACGGGGGGGCCTTCCCACAGATACGCAGTATTTT
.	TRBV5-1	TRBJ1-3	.	CASSTQGYGNTIYF	TGCGCCAGCAGCACGCAGGGGTACGGAAACACCATATATTTT
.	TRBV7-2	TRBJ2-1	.	CASSFVHEQFF	TGTGCCAGCAGCTTTGTCCATGAGCAGTTCTTC